This T cell receptor beta chain was documented in a study of T cells in Graves' hyperthyroidism and ophthalmopathy. This clonotype was seen ten or more times. CDR1 is MDHEN, CDR2 SYDVKM, per germline. V shed 3 bases, J shed 5 bases, and the junction held 4 bases outside the gene matches. The CDR3 consists of 14 residues. Amplification yielded TCR beta CDR3 regions, with RNA transcripts as the source. The study used the HTBI primer set for a first-round RT-PCR of the TCR CDR3. Each CDR3 protein is one row after TCRdb ran MiXCR on the multiplex PCR reads. The profile shows about 360,000 distinct CDR3 sequences, 19% of them singletons.

The sequence was collected from a woman under 30 with Graves' hyperthyroidism. Sequences were obtained from blood. The rearrangement links TRBV28 to TRBJ2-5, with 9 bases fitting TRBD2. The CDR3, as DNA: TGTGCCAGCAGTTTTTCTAGCGGGGTGGAGACCCAGTACTTC. Protein product: CASSFSSGVETQYF.